The clone carrying this T cell receptor (beta chain) was seen at least ten times. Its antigen remains unknown. With a J-beta primer mix and a sample-barcoded 5' primer, a second PCR ran roughly 6 to 12 cycles. Unique molecular identifiers of 12 random nucleotides labeled each cDNA. Per sample, CDR3-containing paired-end reads numbered at least 3 million. TCRdb reprocessed the 5' RACE reads with MiXCR, giving one entry per CDR3 protein. The data hold approximately 1.5 million distinct CDR3 sequences, with roughly 32% observed a single time. This record belongs to a study of blood T cells in healthy people across ages. Overall study findings and caveats: Across samples, TCR beta diversity tracked strongly with naive T cell percentage.

Germline V gene data show CDR1 as DFQATT and CDR2 as SNEGSKA (reference sequence). Trimming cost V 6 bases and J 2 bases; bases outside gene matches: 6. This CDR3 has 13 amino acids. All donors came from Russia, were Caucasian and healthy, and spanned ages roughly 6 to 100. Source material: blood. The gene calls are TRBV20-1 and TRBJ2-7, with 8 bases lining up with TRBD2. The TCR comes from a woman aged 25 to 39 in good health. CDR3 sequence (DNA): TGCAGTGCCGGGGGGGAGGGGCCCTACGAGCAGTACTTC. It specifies CSAGGEGPYEQYF.